This T cell receptor beta chain originates from a study of T cell responses to AZD1222 COVID-19 vaccine (dated by TCRdb to about 2021). Looking at the study overall: AZD1222 recipients whose second dose came at about 4 weeks and those whose second dose came at about 12 weeks were combined into one group, since spike-specific TCR depth and breadth did not differ between the two schedules. A total of 230 to 250 trial participants underwent TCR sequencing, of whom 200 to 220 had received two doses of AZD1222 and about 25 had received two doses of the MenACWY control vaccine. Trial participants were enrolled by age into 18-55, 56-69 and 70-plus year subgroups, with 148, 28 and 57 TCR-sequenced participants respectively. The study at large found these results: Most participants were white British and females outnumbered males, and the authors suggested that clonal diversity may have been underestimated. Vaccine-associated CD4 TCRs spanned the whole spike protein, with dominant responses in regions 160-218 and 743-854. The 56-69-year group was small, and its depth increase did not reach significance, likely because of low power. No day 14 peak-response samples were available, so repertoires were characterized only after the peak T cell response. After two AZD1222 doses, both the breadth and the depth of spike-specific TCRs were significantly higher than at day 0 and than in MenACWY recipients. Only five to seven AZD1222 recipients were SARS-CoV-2 seropositive at baseline, limiting conclusions about previously exposed vaccinees. Reportedly, close to half of the unique spike-specific TCRs recognized epitopes lying outside the regions that are mutated in the B.1.351 and B.1.1.7 variants.

V gives up 3 bases and J gives up 3 bases, and the segment between their germline ends measures 6 bases. Based on the germline V gene, the CDR1 and CDR2 sequences are MDHEN and SYDVKM. Taken from cysteine to phenylalanine, the CDR3 has 12 residues. Left in the record is the CDR3 DNA by itself, 36 bases read in frame from the first base. This sample's time point label indicates: baseline before first vaccination. Vaccinee samples were obtained from the UK trials COV001 and COV002, which included a single-blind randomized controlled phase 2/3 trial of AZD1222 (ChAdOx1 nCoV-19) in healthy adults. For TCRbeta chain sequencing, PBMC samples from trial participants were taken at day 0 and at day 28 after the second dose. In regard to this clone: Its antigen is not yet known. Per-nucleotide qualities are absent, and no much larger clonotype sits a single base away.

The CDR3 regions of human TCRbeta chains were analyzed by immunosequencing. For the original study's pipeline: TCRs in the repertoires were compared against a reference library of SARS-CoV-2-specific TCRs that had been generated with the MIRA antigen-specificity platform. Breadth was defined as the fraction of unique TCRs that were SARS-CoV-2-associated. Depth was defined as the fraction of total T cells that were SARS-CoV-2-associated. Using the MIRA data, each spike-specific TCR was assigned both to the spike region to which the TCR was reactive and to a CD4 or CD8 class. Log10-transformed breadth and depth values were compared by one-way ANOVA with Sidak's multiple comparisons tests. In its TCRdb copy, this immuneACCESS table keeps in-frame sequences only and misses some clones. Where compared with another copy, unresolved V genes explain less than half of these, and the others have no known cause. V and J calls and clone size are copied from that table; D and trimming were computed from the DNA. This sample lists roughly 100,000 clones; about nine tenths were detected once. The ten top clones hold under 60% of the sample.

Sequences were derived from peripheral blood, sampled on day 0 of AZD1222 vaccination. The sequence joins TRBV28 to TRBJ2-7; no D gene can be assigned with confidence. This TCR came from an adult in good health. The CDR3 protein is CASSFSRYEQYF. The DNA sequence follows: TGTGCCAGCAGTTTTTCCCGCTACGAGCAGTACTTC. With the portions outside the CDR3 filled from the reference TRBV28 and TRBJ2-7 genes, the complete variable region becomes DVKVTQSSRYLVKRTGEKVFLECVQDMDHENMFWYRQDPGLGLRLIYFSYDVKMKEKGDIPEGYSVSREKKERFSLILESASTNQTSMYLCASSFSRYEQYFGPGTRLTVT.